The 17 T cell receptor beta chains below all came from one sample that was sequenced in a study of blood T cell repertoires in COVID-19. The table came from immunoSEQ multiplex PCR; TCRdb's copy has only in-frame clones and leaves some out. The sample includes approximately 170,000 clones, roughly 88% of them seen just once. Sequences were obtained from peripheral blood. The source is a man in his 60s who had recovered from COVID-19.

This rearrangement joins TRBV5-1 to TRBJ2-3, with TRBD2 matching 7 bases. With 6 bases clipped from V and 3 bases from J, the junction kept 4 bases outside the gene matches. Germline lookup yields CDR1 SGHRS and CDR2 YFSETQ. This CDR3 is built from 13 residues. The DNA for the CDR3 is TGCGCCAGCAATTCCGGGGGGACAGATACGCAGTATTTT. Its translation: CASNSGGTDTQYF.

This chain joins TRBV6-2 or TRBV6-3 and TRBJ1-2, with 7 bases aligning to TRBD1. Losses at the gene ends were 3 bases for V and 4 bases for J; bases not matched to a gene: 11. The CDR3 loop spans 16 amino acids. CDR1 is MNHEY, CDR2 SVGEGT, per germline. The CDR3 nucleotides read TGTGCCAGCAGTTATTCCGGGACAGAGAAATCCTATGGCTACACCTTC. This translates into CASSYSGTEKSYGYTF.

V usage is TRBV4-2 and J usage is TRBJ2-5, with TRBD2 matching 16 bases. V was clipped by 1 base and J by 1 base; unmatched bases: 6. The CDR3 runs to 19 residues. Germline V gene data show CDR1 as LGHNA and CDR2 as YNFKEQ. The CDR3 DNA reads TGTGCCAGCAGCCAAGTAGGGACTAGCGGGGGGGCAGGCCAAGAGACCCAGTACTTC. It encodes CASSQVGTSGGAGQETQYF.

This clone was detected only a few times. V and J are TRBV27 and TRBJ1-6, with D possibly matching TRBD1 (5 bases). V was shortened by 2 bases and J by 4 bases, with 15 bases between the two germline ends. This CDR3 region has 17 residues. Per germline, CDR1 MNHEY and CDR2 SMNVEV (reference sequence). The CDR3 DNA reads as TGTGCCAGCAGTTTAAAGGCAGGGTGGGGATATAATTCACCCCTCCACTTT. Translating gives CASSLKAGWGYNSPLHF.

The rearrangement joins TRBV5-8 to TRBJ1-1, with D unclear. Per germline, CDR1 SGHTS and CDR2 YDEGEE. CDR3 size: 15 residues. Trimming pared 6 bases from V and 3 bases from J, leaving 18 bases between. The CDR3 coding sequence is TGTGCCAGCAACTTCGCGGGGTATGATGACACTGAAGCTTTCTTT. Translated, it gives CASNFAGYDDTEAFF.

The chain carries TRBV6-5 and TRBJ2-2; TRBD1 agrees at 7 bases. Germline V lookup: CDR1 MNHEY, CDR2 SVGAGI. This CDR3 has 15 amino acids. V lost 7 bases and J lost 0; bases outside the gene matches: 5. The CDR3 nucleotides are TGTGCCAGCACTACCGACAGGGCGAACACCGGGGAGCTGTTTTTT. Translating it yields CASTTDRANTGELFF.

The CDR3 region is CASSPVLGTAMNIMFF. CDR3 coding DNA: TGTGCCAGCAGCCCCGTACTGGGGACAGCCATGAACATCATGTTCTTT. The rearrangement uses TRBV7-9 and TRBJ1-1; 7 bases match TRBD1. The V segment lost 5 bases and the J segment 14 bases; nucleotides outside the gene matches: 23. The length of the CDR3 is 16 residues. Germline V CDR1 and CDR2: SEHNR, FQNEAQ (reference sequence).

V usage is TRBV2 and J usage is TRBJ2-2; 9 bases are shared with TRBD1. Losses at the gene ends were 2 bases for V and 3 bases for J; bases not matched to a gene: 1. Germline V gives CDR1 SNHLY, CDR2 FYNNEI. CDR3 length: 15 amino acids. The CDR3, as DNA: TGTGCCAGCAGTGAACGACAGGGGGACACCGGGGAGCTGTTTTTT. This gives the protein CASSERQGDTGELFF.

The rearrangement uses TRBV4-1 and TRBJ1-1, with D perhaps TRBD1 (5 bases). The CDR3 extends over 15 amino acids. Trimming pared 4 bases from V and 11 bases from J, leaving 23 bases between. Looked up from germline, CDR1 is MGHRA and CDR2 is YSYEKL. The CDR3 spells CASSRERDYDSWAFF. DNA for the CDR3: TGCGCCAGCAGCCGCGAGAGGGACTACGATTCGTGGGCTTTCTTT.

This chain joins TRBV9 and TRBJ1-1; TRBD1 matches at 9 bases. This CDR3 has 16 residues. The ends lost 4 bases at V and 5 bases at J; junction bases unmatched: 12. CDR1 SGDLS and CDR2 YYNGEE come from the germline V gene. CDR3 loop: CASSPISDRGETEAFF. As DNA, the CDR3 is TGTGCCAGCAGCCCCATCAGCGACAGGGGGGAGACTGAAGCTTTCTTT.

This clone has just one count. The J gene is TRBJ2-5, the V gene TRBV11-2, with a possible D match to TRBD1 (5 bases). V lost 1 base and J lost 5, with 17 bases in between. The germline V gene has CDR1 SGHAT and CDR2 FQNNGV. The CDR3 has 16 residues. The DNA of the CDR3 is TGTGCCAGCAGCTTAGCATGGGTCAGGGCGAGGGAGACCCAGTACTTC. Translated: CASSLAWVRARETQYF. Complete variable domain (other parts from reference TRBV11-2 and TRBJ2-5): EAGVAQSPRYKIIEKRQSVAFWCNPISGHATLYWYQQILGQGPKLLIQFQNNGVVDDSQLPKDRFSAERLKGVDSTLKIQPAKLEDSAVYLCASSLAWVRARETQYFGPGTRLLVL.

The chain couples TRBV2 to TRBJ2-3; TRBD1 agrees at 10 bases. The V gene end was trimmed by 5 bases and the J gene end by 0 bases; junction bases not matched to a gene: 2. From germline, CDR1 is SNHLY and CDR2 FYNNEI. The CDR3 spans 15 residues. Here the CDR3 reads CASSQDRGSTDTQYF. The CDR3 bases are TGTGCCAGCAGTCAGGACAGGGGGAGCACAGATACGCAGTATTTT.

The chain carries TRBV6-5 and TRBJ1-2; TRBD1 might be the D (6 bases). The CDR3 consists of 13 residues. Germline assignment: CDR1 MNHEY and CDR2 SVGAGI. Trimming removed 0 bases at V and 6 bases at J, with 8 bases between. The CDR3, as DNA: TGTGCCAGCAGTTACTCGGCAGGGGATGGCTACACCTTC. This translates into CASSYSAGDGYTF.

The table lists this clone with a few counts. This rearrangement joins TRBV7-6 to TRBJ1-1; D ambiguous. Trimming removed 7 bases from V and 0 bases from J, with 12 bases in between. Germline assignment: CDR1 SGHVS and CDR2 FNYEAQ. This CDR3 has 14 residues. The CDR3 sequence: CASTPVGLNTEAFF. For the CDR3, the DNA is TGTGCCAGCACCCCAGTGGGCCTGAACACTGAAGCTTTCTTT.

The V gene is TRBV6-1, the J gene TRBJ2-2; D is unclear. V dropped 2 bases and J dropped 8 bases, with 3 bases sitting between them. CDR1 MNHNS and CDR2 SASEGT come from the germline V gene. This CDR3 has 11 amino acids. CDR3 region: CASSESGELFF. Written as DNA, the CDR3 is TGTGCCAGCAGTGAATCGGGGGAGCTGTTTTTT.

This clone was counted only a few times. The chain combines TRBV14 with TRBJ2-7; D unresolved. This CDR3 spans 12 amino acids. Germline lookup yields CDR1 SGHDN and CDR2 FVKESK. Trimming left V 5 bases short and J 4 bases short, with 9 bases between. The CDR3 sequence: CASSGIKYEQYF. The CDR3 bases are TGTGCCAGCAGCGGCATTAAATACGAGCAGTACTTC. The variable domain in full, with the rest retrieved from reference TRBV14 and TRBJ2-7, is EAGVTQFPSHSVIEKGQTVTLRCDPISGHDNLYWYRRVMGKEIKFLLHFVKESKQDESGMPNNRFLAERTGGTYSTLKVQPAELEDSGVYFCASSGIKYEQYFGPGTRLTVT.

CDR3 bases: TGTGCCAGCAGCGTCGATAGTTCAGGTACAAATGAAGCTTTCTTT. Translating it yields CASSVDSSGTNEAFF. This chain joins TRBV9 and TRBJ1-1; the D is unclear. The ends were cut back, 2 bases at V and 7 bases at J, with 18 bases in the middle. The CDR3 has 15 residues. CDR1 is SGDLS, CDR2 YYNGEE, per germline.